This T cell receptor beta chain was observed in a study of relationships among human T cell subsets. Per the germline V gene, CDR1 is SGHTA and CDR2 is FQGNSA. The CDR3 totals 16 residues. Semiquantitative ARM-PCR amplified T cell receptor alpha and beta CDR3 regions from mRNA. Exponential amplification used communal superprimers after tagged nested gene-specific primers in ARM-PCR. Exonuclease cleared nested primers, then first-round products were reamplified. TCRdb passed the multiplex PCR reads through MiXCR, listing each CDR3 protein once. The profile shows roughly 15,000 distinct CDR3 sequences, approximately 60% of them singletons. CD4+CD25+ regulatory T cells came from anti-CD25 bead selection of positively selected CD4+ cells. This clonotype was found a few times.

The sequenced sample consisted of Tregs sorted from blood. The sequence derives from a man aged 40-55 years in good health. The chain uses TRBV7-2 and TRBJ2-4; TRBD2 aligns across 7 bases. Gene TRBJ2-7 matches the end of the DNA better, so the J call may be wrong. CDR3 nucleotide sequence: TGTGCCAGCAGCTTAGGCCTAGCGGAAGTCCCCTACGAGCAGTACTTC. This sequence encodes CASSLGLAEVPYEQYF.